This T cell receptor (beta chain) was profiled in a study of blood T cell repertoires in COVID-19. On the study more broadly: There were acute and convalescent COVID-19 samples, and they came from the United States, Italy and Spain. T cells, B-cell-depleted T cells, or PBMCs supplied cDNA or gDNA.

Authors' processing steps: Quantification of nucleated cells was approximated via reference gene primer amplification. This table comes from immunoSEQ multiplex PCR, and its TCRdb copy is limited to in-frame clones, with some not included. V, J and clone size were drawn from that table, and D and trimming were deduced from the DNA. The sample yields about 200,000 clones, more than 85% seen once. Trimming took off 2 bases at V and 0 bases at J, with 11 bases between the two ends. CDR3 length: 15 residues. Germline V lookup: CDR1 GTSNPN, CDR2 SVGIG (reference sequence). During active infection, Seattle patients enrolled and were then monitored through disease.

This receptor was identified in a man aged 55 to 69 with COVID-19, enrolled during active disease. This sequence joins TRBV30 and TRBJ1-5, with D uncertain. Sequenced input: peripheral blood. The CDR3 sequence: CAWSQYMHSNQPQHF. The CDR3 region has the DNA TGTGCCTGGAGTCAGTATATGCATAGCAATCAGCCCCAGCATTTT.